The next 5 T cell receptor beta chains were all read from a single sample in a study of blood T cells in healthy people across ages. A sample-barcoded 5' primer and a J-beta primer mix were used in a second PCR of roughly 7 to 11 cycles. One entry per CDR3 protein results from TCRdb running MiXCR on the 5' RACE reads. Of 550,000 to 800,000 distinct CDR3 sequences in the sample, approximately 31% were seen once. Sequences were obtained from blood. These TCRs come from a woman aged 80 or over in good health.

This clonotype showed up many times. The V gene is TRBV15, the J gene TRBJ2-3; 15 positions agree with TRBD2. The CDR3 totals 20 residues. From germline, CDR1 is LNHNV and CDR2 YYDKDF (reference sequence). V dropped 4 bases and J dropped 7; count of bases not matched to a gene: 18. The CDR3 loop reads CATSTGLAGGRTFISYTQYF. The CDR3, as DNA: TGTGCCACCAGCACCGGACTAGCGGGGGGGCGGACCTTTATTTCATATACGCAGTATTTT.

The V and J genes are TRBV11-2 and TRBJ2-5, with TRBD2 matching over 8 bases. Germline CDR1 SGHAT, CDR2 FQNNGV. The CDR3 has 16 amino acids. Trimming took 5 bases from V and 5 from J; bases not matched to a gene: 13. The CDR3: CASSVFGGASRETQYF. The CDR3 DNA follows: TGTGCCAGCAGCGTTTTCGGGGGGGCGAGTAGGGAGACCCAGTACTTC.

With regard to this clonotype: This may arise from a read error, as a much more abundant clone is one base away. CDR3 nucleotides: TGTACCAGCAGTAAAGCGGGGGGGCCAGATACGCAGTATTTT. Its protein is CTSSKAGGPDTQYF. The chain links TRBV12-3 or TRBV12-4 to TRBJ2-3; 10 bases are shared with TRBD2. The CDR3 runs to 14 residues.

V gene TRBV20-1 combines with J gene TRBJ2-2; weak D call: TRBD2 (5 bases). Germline V gene sequence: CDR1 DFQATT, CDR2 SNEGSKA (reference sequence). CDR3 size: 16 residues. Trimming took 0 bases from V and 3 from J, leaving 14 bases between them. As DNA, the CDR3 is TGCAGTGCTAGAGATCGGGGAACACTTTACACCGGGGAGCTGTTTTTT. This codes for CSARDRGTLYTGELFF.

This clonotype has at least ten counts. V is TRBV10-3 and J is TRBJ2-6, with TRBD2 as a possible D gene (6 bases). In germline, CDR1 is ENHRY, CDR2 SYGVKD. The CDR3 loop spans 13 amino acids. Trimming took off 9 bases at V and 0 bases at J, with 6 bases between the two ends. In nucleotides, the CDR3 is TGTGCCATTAGCGGCTCTGGGGCCAACGTCCTGACTTTC. Translating it yields CAISGSGANVLTF.